Each of the 32 T cell receptor beta chains below was sequenced from the same sample in a study of blood T cell repertoires in COVID-19. Here immunoSEQ multiplex PCR was the method, and the copy in TCRdb shows in-frame clones only, minus some. This sample carries a few hundred thousand clones, over 75% of them seen once, and the ten largest clones take about 0.93%. The sequencing input was PBMCs or T cells enriched from blood (not recorded which). These receptor sequences come from a woman in her twenties or thirties who had recovered from COVID-19.

This clone was counted once. The genes are TRBV2 and TRBJ1-5; D is undetermined. The V end lost 4 bases, the J end lost 0 bases, and 13 bases lay between the germline ends. This CDR3 region has 16 residues. Germline CDR1 is SNHLY and CDR2 is FYNNEI. CDR3 nucleotide sequence: TGTGCCAGCAGTGCCCTTAGAGGGAATAGCAATCAGCCCCAGCATTTT. Its protein product is CASSALRGNSNQPQHF.

The chain has TRBV28 and TRBJ1-2; 7 bases map to TRBD1. The V segment lost 5 bases and the J segment 7 bases; nucleotides outside the gene matches: 4. CDR1 is MDHEN, CDR2 SYDVKM, per germline. This CDR3 contains 12 residues. The CDR3 loop reads CASSGTVTGYTF. CDR3 DNA: TGTGCCAGCAGTGGGACAGTGACTGGCTACACCTTC.

V and J are TRBV15 and TRBJ1-4; D not resolved. The V end lost 0 bases, the J end lost 12 bases, and 11 bases lay between the germline ends. Germline CDR1 is LNHNV and CDR2 is YYDKDF (reference sequence). This CDR3 is 13 amino acids long. The CDR3 DNA reads TGTGCCACCAGCAGAGATCGGCGCGAGGAACTGTTTTTT. It specifies CATSRDRREELFF.

This clone has a single count. The gene calls are TRBV4-3 and TRBJ2-3, with D tentatively TRBD2 (6 bases). This CDR3 is built from 15 residues. Germline V gives CDR1 LGHNA, CDR2 YSLEER. V was clipped by 0 bases and J by 4 bases, with 11 bases between them. CDR3 in DNA: TGCGCCAGCAGCCAAGATCTGACTAGTGCAGATACGCAGTATTTT. Its protein is CASSQDLTSADTQYF.

V is TRBV15 and J is TRBJ1-3; TRBD1 is a possible D gene (6 bases). Trimming took 1 base from V and 0 from J, leaving 10 bases between them. Germline CDR1 reads LNHNV; CDR2 reads YYDKDF (reference sequence). This CDR3 is 16 amino acids long. Here the CDR3 DNA reads TGTGCCACCAGCAGAGGAACAGGGAGCTCTGGAAACACCATATATTTT. Residues: CATSRGTGSSGNTIYF.

The chain has TRBV7-9 and TRBJ1-6; the D gene is possibly TRBD1 (5 bases). The CDR3 extends over 15 amino acids. Germline CDR1 is SEHNR and CDR2 is FQNEAQ (reference sequence). V was trimmed by 1 base and J by 8 bases, leaving 12 bases between them. CDR3 DNA: TGTGCCAGCAGCTTAGGGGGCACTCGGGATTCACCCCTCCACTTT. This gives the protein CASSLGGTRDSPLHF.

The chain couples TRBV21-1 to TRBJ1-4. TRBV21-1 is designated a pseudogene. The CDR3 runs to 16 residues. This CDR3 reads CASSKTGLPTNEKLFF. CDR3 DNA sequence: TGTGCCAGCAGCAAAACGGGACTCCCAACTAATGAAAAACTGTTTTTT.

This chain uses TRBV12-3 or TRBV12-4 with TRBJ1-5; 9 bases line up with TRBD1. The CDR3 runs to 13 residues. With 5 bases clipped from V and 6 bases from J, the junction kept 2 bases outside the gene matches. This CDR3 reads CASSRQGGQPQHF. The CDR3 bases are TGTGCCAGCAGTCGACAGGGGGGTCAGCCCCAGCATTTT.

The chain combines TRBV3-1 (or the pseudogene TRBV3-2) with TRBJ2-3, with unresolved D. Looked up from germline, CDR1 is LGHDT and CDR2 is YNNKEL (reference sequence). V lost 0 bases to trimming and J lost 0 bases, with 7 bases between them. This CDR3 has 15 amino acids. In DNA form, the CDR3 reads TGTGCCAGCAGCCAAGACATCAGAAGCACAGATACGCAGTATTTT. This gives the protein CASSQDIRSTDTQYF.

This clone was counted a few times. The chain joins TRBV18 to TRBJ1-5; D call uncertain. The length of the CDR3 is 13 residues. CDR1 is KGHSH, CDR2 LQKENI, per germline. Between the trimmed V and J ends, which lost 6 bases and 7 bases, there was a span of 13 bases. DNA of the CDR3: TGTGCCAGCTCTCCCGGAGTAGGCCAGCCCCAGCATTTT. It specifies CASSPGVGQPQHF. The complete variable domain, with remaining parts taken from reference TRBV18 and TRBJ1-5, reads NAGVMQNPRHLVRRRGQEARLRCSPMKGHSHVYWYRQLPEEGLKFMVYLQKENIIDESGMPKERFSAEFPKEGPSILRIQQVVRGDSAAYFCASSPGVGQPQHFGDGTRLSIL.

The V and J genes are TRBV29-1 and TRBJ1-2, with a weak D call TRBD1 (5 bases). This CDR3 has 14 amino acids. Trimming cost V 2 bases and J 8 bases, with 18 bases left between them. Germline CDR1 SQVTM, CDR2 ANQGSEA. The chain's CDR3 is CSVELGGFIFGYTF. The CDR3 coding sequence is TGCAGCGTTGAACTGGGGGGGTTCATCTTCGGCTACACCTTC.

This chain uses TRBV27 with TRBJ2-3; D remains ambiguous. Germline lookup yields CDR1 MNHEY and CDR2 SMNVEV (reference sequence). The V end lost 3 bases, the J end lost 2 bases, and 6 bases lay between the germline ends. The CDR3 length is 13 residues. The CDR3 sequence: CASSFQYTDTQYF. Here the CDR3 DNA reads TGTGCCAGCAGTTTCCAGTACACAGATACGCAGTATTTT.

This rearrangement joins TRBV14 to TRBJ1-5; no definite D call. The V end was cut by 1 base, the J end by 7 bases, with 8 bases between. Germline loops: CDR1 SGHDN, CDR2 FVKESK. The CDR3 extends over 13 amino acids. The CDR3 sequence: CASSQGVSQPQHF. The CDR3 DNA reads TGTGCCAGCAGCCAAGGCGTTAGCCAGCCCCAGCATTTT. Full variable domain (outside the CDR3, taken from reference TRBV14 and TRBJ1-5): EAGVTQFPSHSVIEKGQTVTLRCDPISGHDNLYWYRRVMGKEIKFLLHFVKESKQDESGMPNNRFLAERTGGTYSTLKVQPAELEDSGVYFCASSQGVSQPQHFGDGTRLSIL.

The chain employs TRBV7-9 and TRBJ2-7, with 7 bases fitting TRBD1. This CDR3 contains 14 residues. CDR1 is SEHNR and CDR2 is FQNEAQ in the germline V gene (reference sequence). Trimming took 7 bases from V and 2 from J; bases not matched to a gene: 8. The CDR3 loop is CASTPTGPTYEQYF. CDR3 DNA: TGTGCCAGCACCCCGACAGGGCCTACCTACGAGCAGTACTTC.

This clone was detected ten times or more. The chain couples TRBV5-8 to TRBJ1-2; a weak D match, TRBD1 (6 bases). Germline assignment: CDR1 SGHTS and CDR2 YDEGEE. The CDR3 loop spans 16 amino acids. Trimming took 1 base from V and 4 from J, leaving 17 bases between them. DNA for the CDR3: TGTGCCAGCAGCTTGTTTTTGAGAGGGGGTCTCTATGGCTACACCTTC. Translating gives CASSLFLRGGLYGYTF.

J is TRBJ2-2 and V is TRBV10-3; 9 bases agree with TRBD1. The V and J ends lost 2 bases and 4 bases, in that order; junction bases with no gene match: 5. There are 16 residues in the CDR3. Germline V gene data show CDR1 as ENHRY and CDR2 as SYGVKD. CDR3: CAISEIPDRGTGELFF. The CDR3, as DNA: TGTGCCATCAGTGAGATCCCGGACAGGGGCACCGGGGAGCTGTTTTTT.

The chain employs TRBV2 and TRBJ1-2, with 10 bases that match TRBD1. The V gene's germline CDR1 is SNHLY and CDR2 FYNNEI. The length of the CDR3 is 15 residues. The J segment lost 4 bases and the V segment lost 8 bases, leaving 10 bases of the junction unmatched. The CDR3: CASDRGRKLTYGYTF. CDR3 DNA: TGTGCCAGCGACAGGGGGCGCAAACTAACCTATGGCTACACCTTC. Variable domain in full (rest from reference TRBV2 and TRBJ1-2): EPEVTQTPSHQVTQMGQEVILRCVPISNHLYFYWYRQILGQKVEFLVSFYNNEISEKSEIFDDQFSVERPDGSNFTLKIRSTKLEDSAMYFCASDRGRKLTYGYTFGSGTRLTVV.

This clone was detected ten times or more. The rearrangement uses TRBV6-5 and TRBJ2-6, with 7 bases matching TRBD2. The CDR3 contains 15 residues. V trimming: 6 bases; J trimming: 0 bases; junction bases outside the gene matches: 2. CDR1 is MNHEY and CDR2 is SVGAGI in the germline V gene. For the CDR3, the DNA is TGTGCCAGCAGGCGGGGGAACTCTGGGGCCAACGTCCTGACTTTC. Its protein is CASRRGNSGANVLTF.

V gene TRBV5-8 combines with J gene TRBJ2-3, with a tentative D call TRBD2 (6 bases). V was cut by 6 bases and J by 4 bases, with 24 bases left in between. The CDR3 spans 17 residues. The germline CDR1 and CDR2 sequences are SGHTS and YDEGEE. DNA for the CDR3: TGTGCCAGCACCCAAGGCCCCGGGACTGATTCGGCAGATACGCAGTATTTT. It encodes CASTQGPGTDSADTQYF. The full variable domain, completed using reference TRBV5-8 and TRBJ2-3, is EAGVTQSPTHLIKTRGQQATLRCSPISGHTSVYWYQQALGLGLQFLLWYDEGEERNRGNFPPRFSGRQFPNYSSELNVNALELEDSALYLCASTQGPGTDSADTQYFGPGTRLTVL.

The chain is built from TRBV5-8 and TRBJ2-1, with D possibly being TRBD2 (5 bases). Germline loops: CDR1 SGHTS, CDR2 YDEGEE. This CDR3 spans 17 amino acids. The V gene lost 1 base and the J gene lost 6 bases, with 20 bases spanning the gap. The CDR3 spells CASSLFGSGVRPNEQFF. The CDR3 DNA sequence: TGTGCCAGCAGCTTGTTTGGTTCCGGGGTCCGTCCCAATGAGCAGTTCTTC.

The rearrangement joins TRBV5-1 to TRBJ2-3; no clear D gene. Looked up from germline, CDR1 is SGHRS and CDR2 is YFSETQ. V lost 4 bases and J 5 bases, leaving 11 bases between the germline ends. The CDR3 extends over 13 amino acids. This chain's CDR3 is CASSISQLDTQYF. For the CDR3, the DNA is TGCGCCAGCAGCATCTCACAGCTAGATACGCAGTATTTT.

The genes are TRBV18 and TRBJ1-5; 8 bases are shared with TRBD1. Germline assignment: CDR1 KGHSH and CDR2 LQKENI. Losses at the gene ends were 3 bases for V and 6 bases for J; bases not matched to a gene: 4. This CDR3 is built from 14 residues. CDR3 nucleotide sequence: TGTGCCAGCTCACCCGCAGGGGGCGTTCAGCCCCAGCATTTT. As protein: CASSPAGGVQPQHF.

The chain links TRBV12-3 or TRBV12-4 to TRBJ2-5; 7 bases are a match to TRBD1. The junction had 2 bases not matched to a gene; V was cut back by 6 bases and J by 1 base. The length of the CDR3 is 13 residues. The CDR3 spells CASSDRAQETQYF. DNA for the CDR3: TGTGCCAGCAGCGACAGGGCCCAAGAGACCCAGTACTTC.

This chain joins TRBV6-2 or TRBV6-3 and TRBJ2-1, with 11 nucleotides matching TRBD2. This CDR3 spans 15 amino acids. The J segment lost 7 bases and the V segment lost 0 bases, leaving 2 bases of the junction unmatched. CDR1 and CDR2 (germline): MNHEY, SVGEGT. CDR3 loop: CASSYSASGGNEQFF. CDR3 coding DNA: TGTGCCAGCAGTTACTCCGCTAGCGGGGGGAATGAGCAGTTCTTC.

J is TRBJ1-4 and V is TRBV13; D not resolved. V was cut by 5 bases and J by 11 bases, with 12 bases left in between. Germline V gene lookup returns CDR1 PRHDT and CDR2 FYEKMQ (reference sequence). The CDR3 totals 12 residues. The chain's CDR3 is CASSQLSEKLFF. The CDR3 coding sequence is TGTGCCAGCAGCCAACTCTCGGAGAAACTGTTTTTT.

The chain links TRBV5-6 to TRBJ1-6; 7 bases are shared with TRBD1. The CDR3 sequence is 15 residues long. Trimming removed 3 bases from V and 3 bases from J; junction bases left unmatched: 3. Per germline, CDR1 SGHDT and CDR2 YYEEEE. The CDR3 loop reads CASSSGQIYNSPLHF. Here the CDR3 DNA reads TGTGCCAGCAGCTCGGGACAGATCTATAATTCACCCCTCCACTTT.

This chain uses TRBV28 with TRBJ1-2; no reliable D call. The CDR3 spans 13 residues. The V gene's germline CDR1 is MDHEN and CDR2 SYDVKM. V dropped 8 bases and J dropped 2 bases, with 12 bases sitting between them. As DNA, the CDR3 is TGTGCCAGCTGCGTGGGGAGAAACTATGGCTACACCTTC. Translating gives CASCVGRNYGYTF.

The chain has TRBV28 and TRBJ1-4, with D unclear. The CDR3 has 14 residues. Germline assignment: CDR1 MDHEN and CDR2 SYDVKM. V lost 8 bases and J lost 0, with 10 bases in between. CDR3 coding DNA: TGTGCCAGCGGAGAGGGATCAACTAATGAAAAACTGTTTTTT. Amino acids: CASGEGSTNEKLFF.

The chain employs TRBV28 and TRBJ1-5, with TRBD1 matching over 10 bases. The CDR3 spans 16 residues. Trimming took 6 bases from V and 5 from J; bases not matched to a gene: 10. Germline values: CDR1 MDHEN, CDR2 SYDVKM. CDR3 bases: TGTGCCAGCAGCCCACCCATGACAGGGGGCCATCAGCCCCAGCATTTT. This translates into CASSPPMTGGHQPQHF.

The chain recombines TRBV11-2 with TRBJ2-1; unclear D gene. The V end lost 2 bases, the J end lost 5 bases, and 13 bases lay between the germline ends. Germline V gives CDR1 SGHAT, CDR2 FQNNGV. The CDR3 contains 15 residues. The CDR3 DNA reads TGTGCCAGCAGCTTAAACCTACAGTGGGACAATGAGCAGTTCTTC. Residues: CASSLNLQWDNEQFF.

The rearrangement uses TRBV28 and TRBJ1-5; tentative D call: TRBD1 (5 bases). The CDR3 has 15 amino acids. V lost 5 bases and J lost 3, with 14 bases in between. Per germline, CDR1 MDHEN and CDR2 SYDVKM. Written as DNA, the CDR3 is TGTGCCAGCAGTGACCGGGGACTCGACAATCAGCCCCAGCATTTT. It codes for CASSDRGLDNQPQHF.

The V gene is TRBV2, the J gene TRBJ1-2; 8 nucleotides match TRBD1. Losses at the gene ends were 5 bases for V and 8 bases for J; bases not matched to a gene: 16. This CDR3 has 16 amino acids. Germline V CDR1 and CDR2: SNHLY, FYNNEI. CDR3 nucleotide sequence: TGTGCCAGCAGTCTCGGGGTTTCAGGGGGCGGCAGGGGCTACACCTTC. It codes for CASSLGVSGGGRGYTF. Supplemented by reference TRBV2 and TRBJ1-2, the full variable domain reads EPEVTQTPSHQVTQMGQEVILRCVPISNHLYFYWYRQILGQKVEFLVSFYNNEISEKSEIFDDQFSVERPDGSNFTLKIRSTKLEDSAMYFCASSLGVSGGGRGYTFGSGTRLTVV.